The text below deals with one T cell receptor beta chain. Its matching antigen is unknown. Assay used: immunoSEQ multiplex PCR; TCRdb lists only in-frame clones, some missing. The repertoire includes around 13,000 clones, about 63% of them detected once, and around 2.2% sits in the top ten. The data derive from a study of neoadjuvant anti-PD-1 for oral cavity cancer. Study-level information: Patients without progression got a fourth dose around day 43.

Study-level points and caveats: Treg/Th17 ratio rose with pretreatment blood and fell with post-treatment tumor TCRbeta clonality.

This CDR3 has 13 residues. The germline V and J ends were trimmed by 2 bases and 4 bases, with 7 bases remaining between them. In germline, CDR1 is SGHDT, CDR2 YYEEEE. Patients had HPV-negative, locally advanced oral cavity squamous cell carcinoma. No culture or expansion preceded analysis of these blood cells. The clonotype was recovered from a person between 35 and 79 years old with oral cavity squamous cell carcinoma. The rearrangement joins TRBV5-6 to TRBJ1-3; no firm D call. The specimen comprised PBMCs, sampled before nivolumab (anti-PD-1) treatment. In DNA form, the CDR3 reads TGTGCCAGCAGCTTTTGGGAAGGAAACACCATATATTTT. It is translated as CASSFWEGNTIYF.